Shown below are 16 T cell receptor beta chains from a single sample sequenced in a study of graft-versus-host responses after intestinal transplantation. The data were produced by immunoSEQ multiplex PCR, yet TCRdb's version contains in-frame clones alone and is incomplete. The repertoire includes approximately 76,000 clones, over 75% of them detected once, and roughly 0.4% sits in the top ten. These receptors have no known antigen. This sample comprised unstimulated CD4+ T cells sorted from spleen or lymph node cells, obtained before transplant. The receptors were gathered from a human donor who was the organ donor for an intestinal transplant.

The chain joins TRBV7-2 to TRBJ1-2; weak D call: TRBD1 (6 bases). Germline CDR1 reads SGHTA; CDR2 reads FQGNSA. The CDR3 extends over 15 amino acids. V was shortened by 0 bases and J by 2 bases, with 10 bases between the two germline ends. CDR3 nucleotide sequence: TGTGCCAGCAGCTTAGCCGGGACAACCAACTATGGCTACACCTTC. Protein sequence: CASSLAGTTNYGYTF.

The chain carries TRBV28 and TRBJ1-1; D perhaps matches TRBD1 (5 bases). The CDR3 covers 14 residues. The germline V gene has CDR1 MDHEN and CDR2 SYDVKM. V gave up 3 bases and J gave up 4 bases, with 12 bases separating them. The CDR3 DNA is TGTGCCAGCAGTTTGGACACGTCGATCACTGAAGCTTTCTTT. Its translation is CASSLDTSITEAFF.

The rearrangement joins TRBV6-5 to TRBJ2-7; 7 bases map to TRBD2. The V gene end was trimmed by 5 bases and the J gene end by 4 bases; junction bases not matched to a gene: 11. CDR1 is MNHEY and CDR2 is SVGAGI in the germline V gene. The CDR3 runs 15 residues. CDR3 amino acids: CASSPSAGVPYEQYV. The DNA of the CDR3 is TGTGCCAGCAGTCCCTCCGCGGGAGTTCCTTACGAGCAGTACGTC.

V usage is TRBV18 and J usage is TRBJ1-6; possible D gene TRBD1, 6 bases. V lost 6 bases, J lost 16 bases, and 13 bases lay in between. The CDR3 totals 11 residues. The germline V gene has CDR1 KGHSH and CDR2 LQKENI. The CDR3 DNA is TGTGCCAGCTCGCCGGACGGACAGCTCCACTTT. This codes for CASSPDGQLHF.

V usage is TRBV19 and J usage is TRBJ2-1, with D unresolved. CDR3 length equals 14 residues. With 5 bases removed from V and 4 bases from J, the gap between germline ends came to 12 bases. Germline V gene lookup returns CDR1 LNHDA and CDR2 SQIVND (reference sequence). The chain's CDR3 is CASSSRSLYNEQFF. The CDR3 bases are TGTGCCAGTAGTTCGAGGAGCCTGTACAATGAGCAGTTCTTC. Based on the CDR3 plus reference TRBV19 and TRBJ2-1, the full variable domain is DGGITQSPKYLFRKEGQNVTLSCEQNLNHDAMYWYRQDPGQGLRLIYYSQIVNDFQKGDIAEGYSVSREKKESFPLTVTSAQKNPTAFYLCASSSRSLYNEQFFGPGTRLTVL.

The chain couples TRBV6-6 to TRBJ2-7, with TRBD1 as a possible D gene (6 bases). Germline V gene lookup returns CDR1 MNHNY and CDR2 SVGAGI (reference sequence). The CDR3 sequence is 12 residues long. The V end was cut by 5 bases, the J end by 7 bases, with 12 bases between. The CDR3 loop is CASSRTAQEQYV. CDR3 sequence (DNA): TGTGCCAGCAGTCGGACAGCCCAGGAGCAGTACGTC.

The CDR3 region is CASSLGTESSYGQYV. CDR3 in DNA: TGTGCCAGCAGCTTAGGGACAGAGTCTTCCTACGGGCAGTACGTC. The V call is TRBV7-2, the J call TRBJ2-7, with D tentatively TRBD1 (6 bases). Germline V CDR1 and CDR2: SGHTA, FQGNSA. This CDR3 has 15 residues.

The chain employs TRBV11-2 and TRBJ1-1, with no clear D. Trimming cost V 8 bases and J 1 base, with 14 bases left between them. The CDR3 loop spans 14 amino acids. CDR1 SGHAT and CDR2 FQNNGV come from the germline V gene. The DNA for the CDR3 is TGTGCCAGCCTTGCGCGGCCCCAGAACACTGAAGCTTTCTTT. It encodes CASLARPQNTEAFF.

This clone was seen a single time. V gene TRBV10-3 combines with J gene TRBJ1-1; a possible D gene is TRBD1 (5 bases). The CDR3 consists of 16 residues. Trimming left V 0 bases short and J 4 bases short, with 15 bases between. Per the germline V gene, CDR1 is ENHRY and CDR2 is SYGVKD. Written as DNA, the CDR3 is TGTGCCATCAGTGAGTCGCGTCGGCAGGGCCGCACTGAAGCTTTCTTT. Amino acid sequence: CAISESRRQGRTEAFF.

V usage is TRBV7-2 and J usage is TRBJ2-3; tentatively, D is TRBD2 (5 bases). This CDR3 spans 12 amino acids. The V gene's germline CDR1 is SGHTA and CDR2 FQGNSA. Between the trimmed V and J ends, which lost 1 base and 10 bases, there was a span of 9 bases. CDR3 nucleotide sequence: TGTGCCAGCAGCTTAGATGCGGGTGCGCAGTATTTT. It is translated as CASSLDAGAQYF.

This chain joins TRBV6-1 and TRBJ2-7; tentative D call: TRBD1 (6 bases). Looked up from germline, CDR1 is MNHNS and CDR2 is SASEGT. V lost 2 bases, J lost 11 bases, and 10 bases lay in between. CDR3 length: 11 amino acids. This CDR3 reads CASSESEGEYV. As DNA, the CDR3 is TGTGCCAGCAGTGAATCAGAGGGGGAGTACGTC.

Written as DNA, the CDR3 is TGTGCCAGTAGCACGGGACAGGGGGCATTTACAGATACGCAGTATTTT. Amino acids: CASSTGQGAFTDTQYF. V usage is TRBV19 and J usage is TRBJ2-3, with 12 nucleotides matching TRBD1. The CDR3 covers 16 residues. Per germline, CDR1 LNHDA and CDR2 SQIVND (reference sequence). V was pared by 6 bases and J by 3 bases, with 7 bases of the junction left unmatched. Full variable domain (missing parts from reference TRBV19 and TRBJ2-3): DGGITQSPKYLFRKEGQNVTLSCEQNLNHDAMYWYRQDPGQGLRLIYYSQIVNDFQKGDIAEGYSVSREKKESFPLTVTSAQKNPTAFYLCASSTGQGAFTDTQYFGPGTRLTVL.

The chain is built from TRBV6-5 and TRBJ1-1; D is uncertain. The CDR3 runs 13 residues. The germline V gene has CDR1 MNHEY and CDR2 SVGAGI. V gave up 2 bases and J gave up 1 base, with 5 bases separating them. This CDR3 is CASSYHTNTEAFF. For the CDR3, the DNA is TGTGCCAGCAGTTACCACACGAACACTGAAGCTTTCTTT.

The chain couples TRBV4-3 to TRBJ2-1, with 9 bases identical to TRBD1. V was pared by 0 bases and J by 4 bases, with 4 bases of the junction left unmatched. The CDR3 spans 16 residues. Germline CDR1 is LGHNA and CDR2 is YSLEER. DNA of the CDR3: TGCGCCAGCAGCCAAGATAGGGGACAGGGTTACAATGAGCAGTTCTTC. Encoded protein: CASSQDRGQGYNEQFF.

The V and J genes are TRBV7-2 and TRBJ1-2, with D tentatively TRBD1 (5 bases). CDR3 length: 15 residues. Germline assignment: CDR1 SGHTA and CDR2 FQGNSA. Trimming left V 1 base short and J 0 bases short, with 9 bases between. The CDR3 protein is CASSLVLQANYGYTF. CDR3 DNA: TGTGCCAGCAGCTTAGTATTACAGGCTAACTATGGCTACACCTTC.

The chain uses TRBV6-5 and TRBJ1-4; no reliable D call. Germline lookup yields CDR1 MNHEY and CDR2 SVGAGI. CDR3 size: 13 residues. Trimming left V 6 bases short and J 5 bases short, with 10 bases between. CDR3 in amino acids: CASRRVRNEKLFF. Written as DNA, the CDR3 is TGTGCCAGCAGGAGGGTGAGAAATGAAAAACTGTTTTTT.